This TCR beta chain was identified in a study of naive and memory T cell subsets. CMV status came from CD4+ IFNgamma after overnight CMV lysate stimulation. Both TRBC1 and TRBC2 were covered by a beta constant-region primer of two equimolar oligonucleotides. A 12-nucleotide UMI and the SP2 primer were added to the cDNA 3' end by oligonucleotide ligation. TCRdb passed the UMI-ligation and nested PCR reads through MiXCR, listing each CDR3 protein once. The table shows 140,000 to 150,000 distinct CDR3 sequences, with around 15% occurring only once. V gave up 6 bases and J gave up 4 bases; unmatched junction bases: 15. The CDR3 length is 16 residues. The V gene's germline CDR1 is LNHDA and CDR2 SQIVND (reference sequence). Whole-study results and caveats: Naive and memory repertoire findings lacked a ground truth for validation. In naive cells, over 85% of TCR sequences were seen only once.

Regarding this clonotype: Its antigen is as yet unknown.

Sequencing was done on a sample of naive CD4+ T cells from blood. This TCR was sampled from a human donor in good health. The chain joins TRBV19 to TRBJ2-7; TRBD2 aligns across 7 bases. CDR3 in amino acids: CASRRAGDPGSYEQYF. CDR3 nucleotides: TGTGCCAGTAGACGGGCGGGAGACCCGGGCAGTTACGAGCAGTACTTC. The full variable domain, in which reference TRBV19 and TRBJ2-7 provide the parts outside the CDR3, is DGGITQSPKYLFRKEGQNVTLSCEQNLNHDAMYWYRQDPGQGLRLIYYSQIVNDFQKGDIAEGYSVSREKKESFPLTVTSAQKNPTAFYLCASRRAGDPGSYEQYFGPGTRLTVT.